This T cell receptor beta chain derives from a study of radiation and T cells in renal cell carcinoma. Points from the study as a whole: From baseline, blood top tumor clonotypes peaked at 2 weeks post-radiation. Without pretreatment biopsies, baseline tumor clonotype presence was undetermined.

As concerns this clone: Its specificity is unknown.

Libraries were prepared by immunoSEQ multiplex PCR; TCRdb keeps only in-frame clonotypes and omits some of them. The sample carries about 140,000 clones, around four fifths recorded once. Documented time point: baseline pretreatment blood. Specified treatment: 15 Gy SBRT to primary tumor, nephrectomy 4 weeks later. Serial blood draws occurred at baseline and 2 and 4 weeks post-SBRT. The patient's renal cell carcinoma had clear cell pathology. Germline V gives CDR1 SGDLS, CDR2 YYNGEE. The CDR3 has 15 residues. Trimming removed 4 bases at V and 0 bases at J, with 14 bases between. The sequence came from a woman aged 45-65 years with renal cell carcinoma. The input for sequencing was blood, taken from a patient whose treatment included radiotherapy and nephrectomy. V is TRBV9 and J is TRBJ2-7, with a tentative D call TRBD2 (5 bases). The CDR3 bases are TGTGCCAGCAGCCCCAAGTCTAGCTCCTCCTACGAGCAGTACTTC. Translating it yields CASSPKSSSSYEQYF.